The entry below describes one TCR beta chain. No antigen is known for it. Sequenced by immunoSEQ multiplex PCR; TCRdb stores in-frame clones only, minus some. Of 450 to 500 clones in the sample, around three fifths were seen once. Coculturing of the mixed lymphocyte reaction cells was performed at 37°C for 6 days. Germline CDR1 is MNHNS and CDR2 is SASEGT. This CDR3 region has 15 residues. After removal of 6 bases from V and 4 bases from J, the junction contained 11 bases not matched to a gene. The data are from a study of siplizumab effects on memory and regulatory T cells. Study-wide findings and caveats: Sequences below about 10^-5 frequency were poorly captured, and few alloreactive clones mapped to unstimulated subsets.

Sequencing input: CFSE-low (dividing) CD4+ T cells sorted from an allogeneic mixed lymphocyte reaction. This sequence originates from a human donor in good health; the cells came from an allogeneic mixed lymphocyte reaction. The rearrangement uses TRBV6-1 and TRBJ2-5; TRBD1 matches 7 bases. As DNA, the CDR3 is TGTGCCAGCAGGAGGGGGCCGGGGCGCGGAGAGACCCAGTACTTC. It is translated as CASRRGPGRGETQYF.